This paragraph reports one TCR beta chain. This clonotype was counted between two and nine times. There is no known antigen for this receptor. Per-base quality was not reported, and no clone a single base away is much larger than it. The library was generated by PCR. Instrument used: Illumina HiSeq 2500. To normalize quantification of the TCRbeta repertoire, the TCR libraries were built with molecular barcoding that relied on unique molecular identifiers. Clones were called with MiXCR by TCRdb after fastp trimmed the public reads at Q25, and only in-frame beta chains were retained. Each entry merges the rows of one CDR3 protein and shows their most common DNA and genes. Present in this sample are approximately 150,000 distinct CDR3 sequences, about 9% of which were seen just once. In total, the top ten clones hold 15% to 20% of the sample. The data are from a study of T-cell reconstitution after alpha-beta-depleted transplantation in children (dated by TCRdb to about 2016). For context, the study as a whole: The study quantitatively tracked T-cell immune reconstitution after TCRalphabeta/CD19-depleted allogeneic hematopoietic cell transplantation in children using TCR repertoire profiling. On the study overall, not on this receptor specifically: In some patients, the high TCRbeta diversity seen at day 60 was put down to recipient T cells and intrathymic progenitors that had survived conditioning. Over subsequent months, a decline in hyperexpanded clone frequencies was noted, and after one year, T-cell counts and TCRbeta diversity were mostly ascribed to newly produced T cells. The apparently early alphabetaT-cell count recovery about two months after transplant was reportedly dependent on only several hundred rapidly expanded clones derived from non-depleted graft cells.

The CDR3 runs 14 amino acids, cysteine and phenylalanine included. The DNA shown is the 42-base CDR3, in frame from base 1. The germline V gene encodes CDR1 DFQATT and CDR2 SNEGSKA (reference sequence). V is pruned by 6 bases and J by 5 bases, leaving 10 bases of the junction without a gene match. The treatment or condition label of this sample denotes: allogeneic hematopoietic cell transplantation with graft depleted of TCRalphabeta T cells and CD19 B cells. The transplant recipients were children given TCRalphabeta/CD19-depleted allogeneic hematopoietic cell grafts. The sequenced sample was PBMCs, mostly from graft donor cells, obtained 180 days after TCRalphabeta/CD19-depleted stem cell transplant. Rearrangement joined TRBV20-1 to TRBJ2-1, with 7 middle bases fitting TRBD2. The TCR comes from a female patient aged 2-9 years who had a stem cell transplant for congenital amegakaryocytic thrombocytopenia, so the T cells may come from the graft donor. The CDR3 protein sequence reads: CSAHLLGLNNEQFF. The nucleotides are TGCAGTGCCCACCTATTGGGACTAAACAATGAGCAGTTCTTC.